The clone carrying this T cell receptor beta chain has more than one count but fewer than ten. Its target is not known. An end of the junction does not agree with germline; a read error may underlie this. There are 14 residues in the CDR3. The germline gives CDR1 SGDLS, CDR2 YYNGEE. This record belongs to a study of cytomegalovirus exposure and HLA in healthy donors. Overall study findings and caveats: Later work found most CMV-associated TCR beta chains apparently HLA-restricted.

Primers included in the PCR were 60 Vbeta and 13 Jbeta primers. Sequencing was performed with immunoSEQ multiplex PCR; in TCRdb, only in-frame clones are kept and a portion is missing. The sample includes about 150,000 clones, around a tenth of them seen just once. The chain employs TRBV9 and TRBJ2-3, with a tentative D call TRBD2 (5 bases). This TCR derives from a man between 50 and 59 years old in good health and CMV-seronegative. The sequenced sample was PBMCs. This CDR3 is CASAAVSSTVTQYF. The DNA of the CDR3 is TGTGCCAGTGCCGCCGTTTCTAGCACAGTTACGCAGTATTTT. Filled out from reference TRBV9 and TRBJ2-3, the complete variable domain reads DSGVTQTPKHLITATGQRVTLRCSPRSGDLSVYWYQQSLDQGLQFLIQYYNGEERAKGNILERFSAQQFPDLHSELNLSSLELGDSALYFCASAAVSSTVTQYFGPGTRLTVL.